This entry lists 19 T cell receptor beta chains sequenced from one sample in a study of blood T cell repertoires in COVID-19. The data were produced by immunoSEQ multiplex PCR, yet TCRdb's version contains in-frame clones alone and is incomplete. The sample holds tens of thousands of clones, 80% to 90% seen once. Sequenced sample: peripheral blood. These receptors originate from a woman of 80 years or more with active or convalescent COVID-19.

The chain has TRBV5-1 and TRBJ2-1; 7 nucleotides match TRBD2. V dropped 0 bases and J dropped 3; count of bases not matched to a gene: 3. The CDR3 contains 15 residues. CDR1 and CDR2 (germline): SGHRS, YFSETQ. The CDR3 sequence: CASSLAGTNYNEQFF. CDR3 nucleotide sequence: TGCGCCAGCAGCTTGGCCGGGACTAACTACAATGAGCAGTTCTTC.

The chain has TRBV27 and TRBJ1-4; a possible D gene is TRBD1 (5 bases). V was shortened by 8 bases and J by 0 bases, with 7 bases between the two germline ends. The CDR3 has 13 amino acids. Per the germline V gene, CDR1 is MNHEY and CDR2 is SMNVEV (reference sequence). The CDR3 DNA reads as TGTGCCAGCGGACATGCAACTAATGAAAAACTGTTTTTT. It yields the protein CASGHATNEKLFF.

The gene calls are TRBV7-8 and TRBJ2-7, with 8 bases fitting TRBD1. Germline CDR1 SGHVS, CDR2 FQNEAQ. This CDR3 comprises 15 residues. The ends lost 1 base at V and 3 bases at J; junction bases unmatched: 5. CDR3 sequence: CASSLGQGAFYEQYF. The CDR3 nucleotides are TGTGCCAGCAGCTTAGGGCAGGGGGCTTTCTACGAGCAGTACTTC.

This chain joins TRBV7-8 and TRBJ2-5; 7 nucleotides line up with TRBD1. This CDR3 contains 17 residues. Trimming cost V 4 bases and J 2 bases; bases outside gene matches: 13. The V gene's germline CDR1 is SGHVS and CDR2 FQNEAQ. CDR3 amino acids: CASSYRDSYKRQETQYF. The CDR3 bases are TGTGCCAGCAGCTACAGGGACAGCTATAAACGTCAAGAGACCCAGTACTTC.

This rearrangement joins TRBV5-1 to TRBJ2-6; 10 bases align to TRBD1. The CDR3 runs 17 residues. CDR1 and CDR2 (germline): SGHRS, YFSETQ. Losses at the gene ends were 4 bases for V and 0 bases for J; bases not matched to a gene: 4. CDR3 sequence: CASSHGTGASGANVLTF. CDR3 coding DNA: TGCGCCAGCAGCCACGGGACAGGGGCCTCTGGGGCCAACGTCCTGACTTTC.

The chain uses TRBV6-5 and TRBJ2-7; 9 nucleotides agree with TRBD2. J was trimmed by 4 bases and V by 4 bases; bases with no gene match: 11. Germline V CDR1 and CDR2: MNHEY, SVGAGI. This CDR3 is 16 amino acids long. The CDR3 reads CASSSRPFTSGYEQYF. The CDR3 DNA reads TGTGCCAGCAGTTCCCGACCGTTTACTAGCGGGTACGAGCAGTACTTC.

This chain links TRBV19 with TRBJ2-5, with TRBD2 identical over 7 bases. J lost 1 base, V lost 0 bases, and 8 bases had no gene match. The CDR3 runs to 17 residues. The germline V gene encodes CDR1 LNHDA and CDR2 SQIVND (reference sequence). The CDR3 DNA reads TGTGCCAGTAGTATAGACACGTCGGCTAGCGGCCAAGAGACCCAGTACTTC. It is translated as CASSIDTSASGQETQYF.

V usage is TRBV18 and J usage is TRBJ2-1, with a tentative D call TRBD1 (6 bases). V gave up 0 bases and J gave up 8 bases, with 20 bases separating them. In germline, CDR1 is KGHSH, CDR2 LQKENI. CDR3 size: 17 residues. The CDR3 reads CASSPPNIKSAGDEQFF. CDR3 DNA sequence: TGTGCCAGCTCACCACCGAATATTAAATCGGCAGGGGATGAGCAGTTCTTC.

The CDR3 coding sequence is TGTGCCAGCAGCCAAGATAGGGAAGGGGGGGGCCGCTATGGCTACACCTTC. Encoded protein: CASSQDREGGGRYGYTF. The gene calls are TRBV3-1 (or the pseudogene TRBV3-2) and TRBJ1-2, with D maybe TRBD1 (6 bases). Germline CDR1 reads LGHDT; CDR2 reads YNNKEL (reference sequence). V dropped 0 bases and J dropped 4 bases, with 18 bases sitting between them. CDR3 size: 17 residues.

This clone was detected only a few times. The genes are TRBV27 and TRBJ1-2; perhaps TRBD1 as D (6 bases). The CDR3 runs to 15 residues. Germline lookup yields CDR1 MNHEY and CDR2 SMNVEV (reference sequence). Trimming left V 6 bases short and J 5 bases short, with 19 bases between. CDR3 coding DNA: TGTGCCAGCAGCCATCCCCCGGCGGGGGCGTATGGCTACACCTTC. Protein sequence: CASSHPPAGAYGYTF.

The chain is built from TRBV6-5 and TRBJ1-1, with D tentatively TRBD1 (6 bases). Trimming stripped 0 bases from V and 9 bases from J, with 14 bases between. Germline V gives CDR1 MNHEY, CDR2 SVGAGI. This CDR3 comprises 14 residues. The CDR3 is CASSYSPGQGKAFF. In DNA, the CDR3 is TGTGCCAGCAGTTACTCTCCGGGACAAGGAAAAGCTTTCTTT.

The chain uses TRBV6-5 and TRBJ1-2; 8 bases agree with TRBD1. This CDR3 spans 16 amino acids. The germline V gene has CDR1 MNHEY and CDR2 SVGAGI. With V trimmed by 1 base and J by 4 bases, 8 bases remained unmatched. The CDR3 bases are TGTGCCAGCAGTTACTTGACAGGGGTACAAAGCTATGGCTACACCTTC. Its protein is CASSYLTGVQSYGYTF.

The chain couples TRBV2 to TRBJ2-1, with D uncertain. The CDR3 has 15 residues. Germline-derived CDR1 and CDR2 are SNHLY and FYNNEI. Trimming left V 0 bases short and J 7 bases short, with 13 bases between. The CDR3 loop reads CASSEAFLGGNEQFF. The CDR3 region has the DNA TGTGCCAGCAGTGAAGCCTTTCTCGGCGGAAATGAGCAGTTCTTC.

This sequence joins TRBV24-1 and TRBJ2-3, with TRBD1 matching over 8 bases. The CDR3 is made up of 16 amino acids. Looked up from germline, CDR1 is KGHDR and CDR2 is SFDVKD. Losses at the gene ends were 4 bases for V and 4 bases for J; bases not matched to a gene: 9. The chain's CDR3 is CATSDPTGGRADTQYF. Written as DNA, the CDR3 is TGTGCCACCAGTGACCCTACAGGGGGTCGGGCAGATACGCAGTATTTT.

The genes are TRBV9 and TRBJ2-3; 7 bases match TRBD1. Trimming at V came to 0 bases and at J to 4 bases, leaving 2 bases not matched to a gene. Germline V gives CDR1 SGDLS, CDR2 YYNGEE. The CDR3 spans 14 residues. DNA of the CDR3: TGTGCCAGCAGCGTAGGAGGGGGCGCAGATACGCAGTATTTT. This encodes CASSVGGGADTQYF.

This CDR3 reads CSASVSGMGGYGYTF. In DNA, the CDR3 is TGCAGTGCTAGTGTATCTGGGATGGGGGGCTATGGCTACACCTTC. The chain couples TRBV20-1 to TRBJ1-2, with a possible D match to TRBD1 (5 bases). The CDR3 loop spans 15 amino acids. Germline assignment: CDR1 DFQATT and CDR2 SNEGSKA (reference sequence). V was trimmed by 3 bases and J by 4 bases, leaving 18 bases between them.

The rearrangement links TRBV19 to TRBJ2-5; the D gene is possibly TRBD2 (6 bases). Germline V lookup: CDR1 LNHDA, CDR2 SQIVND (reference sequence). The CDR3 contains 14 residues. V was cut by 2 bases and J by 5 bases, with 12 bases left in between. The CDR3 is CASSISGSGETQYF. The DNA for the CDR3 is TGTGCCAGTAGTATATCCGGGAGTGGGGAGACCCAGTACTTC.

The chain combines TRBV5-6 with TRBJ2-7, with TRBD1 as a possible D gene (5 bases). The CDR3 is 15 residues long. With 2 bases removed from V and 4 bases from J, the gap between germline ends came to 16 bases. Germline values: CDR1 SGHDT, CDR2 YYEEEE. CDR3 protein: CASSFARQNLYEQYF. The CDR3 nucleotides read TGTGCCAGCAGCTTTGCCAGACAGAACCTATACGAGCAGTACTTC.

The chain joins TRBV2 to TRBJ2-3; 11 nucleotides match TRBD2. This CDR3 region has 14 residues. V trimming: 6 bases; J trimming: 8 bases; junction bases outside the gene matches: 7. CDR1 and CDR2 (germline): SNHLY, FYNNEI. The CDR3: CASRATSGAFTQYF. The CDR3 nucleotides read TGTGCCAGCAGGGCGACTAGCGGGGCATTTACGCAGTATTTT.